This paragraph reports one T cell receptor (beta chain). The sample originates from a study of tumor-infiltrating lymphocytes in oesophageal squamous cell carcinoma. One entry per CDR3 protein, called by TCRdb with MiXCR from the PCR reads. The repertoire has about 10,000 distinct CDR3 sequences, more than 55% of them found once; the top ten carry 35%. V was shortened by 1 base and J by 5 bases, with 7 bases between the two germline ends. There are 13 residues in the CDR3. Material for sequencing was esophageal tumor tissue. The clonotype was recovered from a male donor with esophageal squamous cell carcinoma. V gene TRBV7-1 combines with J gene TRBJ2-3; D might be TRBD2 (6 bases). TRBV7-1 counts as an open reading frame of uncertain function. The CDR3 loop reads CASSSGRGDTQYF. DNA of the CDR3: TGTGCCAGCAGCTCAGGGAGGGGAGATACGCAGTATTTT.